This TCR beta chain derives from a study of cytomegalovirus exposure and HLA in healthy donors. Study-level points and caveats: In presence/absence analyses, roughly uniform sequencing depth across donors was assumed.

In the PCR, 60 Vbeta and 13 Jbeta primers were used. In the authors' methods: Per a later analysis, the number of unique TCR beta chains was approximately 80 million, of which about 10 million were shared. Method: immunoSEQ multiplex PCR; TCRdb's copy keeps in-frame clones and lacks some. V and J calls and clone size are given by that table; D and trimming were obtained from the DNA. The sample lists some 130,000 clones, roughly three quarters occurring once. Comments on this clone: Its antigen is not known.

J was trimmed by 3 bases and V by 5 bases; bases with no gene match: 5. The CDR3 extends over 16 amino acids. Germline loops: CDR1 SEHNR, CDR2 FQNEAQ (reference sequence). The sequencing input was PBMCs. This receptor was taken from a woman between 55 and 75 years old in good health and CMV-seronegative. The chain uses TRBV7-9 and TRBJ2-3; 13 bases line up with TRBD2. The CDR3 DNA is TGTGCCAGCAGCCCGGGACTAGCGGGACGAACAGATACGCAGTATTTT. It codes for CASSPGLAGRTDTQYF.